The 12 T cell receptor beta chains given below trace back to one sample, sequenced in a study of blood T cell repertoires in COVID-19 (dated by TCRdb to the early 2020s). Receptor libraries were prepared by the immunoSEQ multiplex PCR assay. TCRdb took this table from immuneACCESS and kept in-frame rearrangements with V and J called. Such tables lack part of the clones; where checked against another copy, unresolved V genes explain under half of the gap, and the rest is unexplained. Here the sample has over 250,000 clones; around 85% occur a single time. The ten largest clones capture approximately 5% of the sample. The sequenced sample consisted of peripheral blood. These receptors all stem from a man in his fifties with active or convalescent COVID-19.

The chain carries TRBV9 and TRBJ1-3, with a possible D match to TRBD1 (6 bases). The CDR3 has 14 residues. Germline V gives CDR1 SGDLS, CDR2 YYNGEE. The ends were cut back, 4 bases at V and 0 bases at J, with 8 bases in the middle. The CDR3 sequence is CASSKGGSGNTIYF. CDR3 in DNA: TGTGCCAGCAGCAAAGGGGGCTCTGGAAACACCATATATTTT.

The chain recombines TRBV5-1 with TRBJ2-1; TRBD2 is a possible D gene (6 bases). The germline CDR1 and CDR2 sequences are SGHRS and YFSETQ. Trimming stripped 2 bases from V and 2 bases from J, with 8 bases between. The CDR3 runs 14 residues. Written as DNA, the CDR3 is TGCGCCAGCAGCTTCCCTAGCGCCTACAATGAGCAGTTCTTC. As protein: CASSFPSAYNEQFF.

This clone was counted at least ten times. The chain is built from TRBV7-9 and TRBJ2-1; the match to TRBD2 covers 11 bases. The V and J ends lost 4 bases and 6 bases, in that order; junction bases with no gene match: 8. There are 16 residues in the CDR3. CDR1 and CDR2 from the germline V gene are SEHNR and FQNEAQ (reference sequence). The CDR3 loop is CASSSASGRKPNEQFF. The CDR3 DNA sequence: TGTGCCAGCAGCTCCGCTAGCGGGAGGAAGCCCAATGAGCAGTTCTTC.

The gene calls are TRBV25-1 and TRBJ2-4, with 7 bases that match TRBD1. This CDR3 is built from 14 residues. V shed 3 bases, J shed 8 bases, and the junction held 7 bases outside the gene matches. Germline-derived CDR1 and CDR2 are MGHDK and SYGVNS. The CDR3 coding sequence is TGTGCCAGCAGTGACACAGGGGTTGCGGACATTCAGTACTTC. Its protein product is CASSDTGVADIQYF.

The gene calls are TRBV27 and TRBJ1-1, with TRBD1 as a possible D gene (6 bases). CDR3 size: 12 residues. Trimming removed 6 bases at V and 6 bases at J, with 11 bases between. The V gene's germline CDR1 is MNHEY and CDR2 SMNVEV (reference sequence). The DNA of the CDR3 is TGTGCCAGCAGACAGGGTAGGGCTGAAGCTTTCTTT. It yields the protein CASRQGRAEAFF.

The chain has TRBV30 and TRBJ2-5; the match to TRBD2 covers 12 bases. In germline, CDR1 is GTSNPN, CDR2 SVGIG (reference sequence). The CDR3 has 16 amino acids. V shed 0 bases, J shed 4 bases, and the junction held 6 bases outside the gene matches. The CDR3 nucleotides are TGTGCCTGGAGTGTCCTAGCGGGAGGGCCGCGAGAGACCCAGTACTTC. It encodes CAWSVLAGGPRETQYF. Combining the CDR3 with reference TRBV30 and TRBJ2-5 gives the whole variable domain SQTIHQWPATLVQPVGSPLSLECTVEGTSNPNLYWYRQAAGRGLQLLFYSVGIGQISSEVPQNLSASRPQDRQFILSSKKLLLSDSGFYLCAWSVLAGGPRETQYFGPGTRLLVL.

The chain uses TRBV11-2 and TRBJ2-1; D perhaps matches TRBD2 (6 bases). The CDR3 is 13 residues long. The germline gives CDR1 SGHAT, CDR2 FQNNGV. Trimming cost V 5 bases and J 4 bases, with 9 bases left between them. The CDR3: CASSDGTYNEQFF. In nucleotides, the CDR3 is TGTGCCAGCAGCGACGGGACTTACAATGAGCAGTTCTTC.

The count of this clone is one. The chain joins TRBV9 to TRBJ2-5; 11 bases fit TRBD2. The CDR3 is 20 residues long. Per the germline V gene, CDR1 is SGDLS and CDR2 is YYNGEE. J was trimmed by 4 bases and V by 3 bases; bases with no gene match: 20. This chain's CDR3 is CASSGHGTSGSTTAPETQYF. The CDR3 nucleotides are TGTGCCAGCAGCGGACACGGGACTAGCGGATCGACAACGGCCCCAGAGACCCAGTACTTC.

This chain links TRBV27 with TRBJ2-1; 9 nucleotides line up with TRBD1. The CDR3 totals 18 residues. From germline, CDR1 is MNHEY and CDR2 SMNVEV (reference sequence). Trimming cost V 6 bases and J 4 bases; bases outside gene matches: 16. The CDR3 protein is CASRHIQGANERYNEQFF. CDR3 nucleotides: TGTGCCAGCAGGCACATACAGGGGGCGAATGAACGTTACAATGAGCAGTTCTTC.

The chain uses TRBV9 and TRBJ1-3, with a weak D call TRBD1 (5 bases). Germline CDR1 is SGDLS and CDR2 is YYNGEE. This CDR3 comprises 13 residues. V shed 5 bases and J shed 1 base, with 7 bases lying between them. CDR3 protein: CASSQGSGNTIYF. The CDR3 nucleotides read TGTGCCAGCAGTCAGGGATCTGGAAACACCATATATTTT.

The gene calls are TRBV7-8 and TRBJ2-7; the match to TRBD2 covers 8 bases. The junction had 11 bases not matched to a gene; V was cut back by 4 bases and J by 0 bases. The CDR3 extends over 17 amino acids. Germline values: CDR1 SGHVS, CDR2 FQNEAQ. CDR3 sequence reads: CASSSSLAGGPSYEQYF. Written as DNA, the CDR3 is TGTGCCAGCAGCTCAAGTCTAGCGGGTGGCCCCTCCTACGAGCAGTACTTC.

The rearrangement joins TRBV7-8 to TRBJ2-1; 8 bases line up with TRBD2. This CDR3 contains 17 residues. Per the germline V gene, CDR1 is SGHVS and CDR2 is FQNEAQ. Unmatched junction bases numbered 16, after V lost 5 bases and J lost 7 bases. CDR3 bases: TGTGCCAGCAGCCCGAGACTAGCGACAGAGAGAGGGAATGAGCAGTTCTTC. It specifies CASSPRLATERGNEQFF.